The sequence of this T cell receptor (beta chain) was determined in a study of blood T cell repertoires in COVID-19. Study summary: Sample material is recorded as cDNA or gDNA derived from T cells, B-cell-depleted T cells, or PBMCs.

The CDR3 runs 15 residues. Germline loops: CDR1 SGHTA, CDR2 FQGNSA. V was shortened by 0 bases and J by 3 bases, with 11 bases between the two germline ends. In the source study's methods: Cell counts per sample came from amplifying reference gene primers. Some clones are missing from TCRdb's copy, which holds only in-frame ones; the method was immunoSEQ multiplex PCR. The DNA gave D and trimming, while V, J and clone size come from that table. Of some 320,000 clones in the sample, about 91% were seen once. The origin of this receptor is a woman between 25 and 40 years old who had recovered from COVID-19. Source material: peripheral blood. V is TRBV7-2 and J is TRBJ1-1, with a tentative D call TRBD1 (5 bases). CDR3 amino acids: CASSLAGQGDTEAFF. The CDR3 DNA reads TGTGCCAGCAGCTTAGCCGGGCAGGGTGACACTGAAGCTTTCTTT.